This passage covers 27 T cell receptor beta chains from one sample sequenced in a study of T cell responses to AZD1222 COVID-19 vaccine. The protocol was immunoSEQ multiplex PCR, while the TCRdb copy is restricted to in-frame clones and leaves out a portion. The table has approximately 91,000 clones, about 88% seen once. The sequenced sample was peripheral blood, obtained on day 0 of AZD1222 vaccination. These receptors originate from an adult in good health.

The chain joins TRBV29-1 to TRBJ2-5; 12 positions match TRBD2. With V trimmed by 7 bases and J by 3 bases, 9 bases remained unmatched. The length of the CDR3 is 15 residues. The germline CDR1 and CDR2 sequences are SQVTM and ANQGSEA. CDR3 DNA sequence: TGCAGCGCCAGGACTAGCGGGGCTCCTAAAGAGACCCAGTACTTC. Translated: CSARTSGAPKETQYF.

This chain connects TRBV5-1 to TRBJ2-7, with 10 bases matching TRBD2. The CDR3 is 13 residues long. V lost 4 bases and J lost 4; bases outside the gene matches: 2. From germline, CDR1 is SGHRS and CDR2 YFSETQ. The CDR3 reads CASSPGLAYEQYF. The CDR3 nucleotides read TGCGCCAGCAGCCCGGGACTAGCGTACGAGCAGTACTTC.

The V call is TRBV6-5, the J call TRBJ2-7; 7 bases map to TRBD1. The CDR3 length is 14 residues. Germline values: CDR1 MNHEY, CDR2 SVGAGI. V shed 7 bases, J shed 3 bases, and the junction held 9 bases outside the gene matches. The CDR3, as DNA: TGTGCCAGCACCCCGGGACAGAAACACTACGAGCAGTACTTC. It yields the protein CASTPGQKHYEQYF.

The chain links TRBV5-1 to TRBJ1-2; TRBD1 is a possible D gene (5 bases). Germline V gene data show CDR1 as SGHRS and CDR2 as YFSETQ. Trimming left V 6 bases short and J 7 bases short, with 22 bases between. The CDR3 has 15 amino acids. CDR3 sequence (DNA): TGCGCCAGCAACCACCGCCCCGGGGGGGAGACTGGCTACACCTTC. Translated: CASNHRPGGETGYTF.

DNA for the CDR3: TGTGCCAGCAGCCCCGTCCCCGGGGACAATGAGCAGTTCTTC. Translating it yields CASSPVPGDNEQFF. The chain links TRBV7-3 to TRBJ2-1; possible D gene TRBD2, 5 bases. Trimming pared 5 bases from V and 5 bases from J, leaving 13 bases between. The CDR3 totals 14 residues. Per germline, CDR1 SGHTA and CDR2 FQGTGA.

The chain recombines TRBV6-2 or TRBV6-3 with TRBJ1-5; D is perhaps TRBD1 (6 bases). Germline V gene lookup returns CDR1 MNHEY and CDR2 SVGEGT. V lost 5 bases and J lost 1, with 15 bases in between. There are 16 residues in the CDR3. The DNA of the CDR3 is TGTGCCAGCAGTACCCGGACAGTTACAAGCAATCAGCCCCAGCATTTT. Amino acids: CASSTRTVTSNQPQHF.

This sequence joins TRBV7-3 and TRBJ2-2; unclear D gene. Germline loops: CDR1 SGHTA, CDR2 FQGTGA. This CDR3 has 13 amino acids. Trimming pared 5 bases from V and 1 base from J, leaving 5 bases between. The CDR3 sequence is CASSTRNTGELFF. CDR3 DNA sequence: TGTGCCAGCAGCACCAGGAACACCGGGGAGCTGTTTTTT.

This rearrangement joins TRBV4-1 to TRBJ2-1, with no clear D. V dropped 4 bases and J dropped 6 bases, with 13 bases sitting between them. This CDR3 has 14 amino acids. Germline-derived CDR1 and CDR2 are MGHRA and YSYEKL. The CDR3 DNA reads TGCGCCAGCAGCCTCGAAGCGCAGACCAATGAGCAGTTCTTC. Amino acid sequence: CASSLEAQTNEQFF.

This chain joins TRBV19 and TRBJ1-1; maybe TRBD1 (5 bases). The germline gives CDR1 LNHDA, CDR2 SQIVND (reference sequence). Trimming removed 6 bases from V and 5 bases from J, with 13 bases in between. There are 13 residues in the CDR3. Written as DNA, the CDR3 is TGTGCCAGTAGCCACCACCAGGGAACTGAAGCTTTCTTT. Amino acid sequence: CASSHHQGTEAFF.

The chain carries TRBV9 and TRBJ2-3; D perhaps matches TRBD2 (6 bases). V was clipped by 3 bases and J by 0 bases, with 23 bases between them. The CDR3 loop spans 19 amino acids. Germline V gene data show CDR1 as SGDLS and CDR2 as YYNGEE. The DNA for the CDR3 is TGTGCCAGCAGCGGATCCCAGGAAAGGGAGCGGGCTAGCACAGATACGCAGTATTTT. Amino acids: CASSGSQERERASTDTQYF.

The rearrangement joins TRBV11-1 to TRBJ2-7; D gene uncertain. V was cut by 1 base and J by 6 bases, with 7 bases left in between. The V gene's germline CDR1 is SGHAT and CDR2 FQDESV (reference sequence). The CDR3 runs to 12 residues. The CDR3 DNA reads TGTGCCAGCAGCTTAGATACCGGCGAGCAGTACTTC. Its protein product is CASSLDTGEQYF.

The CDR3 DNA reads as TGTGCCAGCAGCCAAGATTCTCAACGGGGGGGCCAAGTCCCCGGGGAGCTGTTTTTT. Translating gives CASSQDSQRGGQVPGELFF. The rearrangement uses TRBV3-1 (or the pseudogene TRBV3-2) and TRBJ2-2; 8 positions agree with TRBD2. CDR1 is LGHDT, CDR2 YNNKEL, per germline (reference sequence). V gave up 0 bases and J gave up 6 bases; unmatched junction bases: 15. The CDR3 consists of 19 residues.

This chain connects TRBV6-2 or TRBV6-3 to TRBJ1-2; 8 bases fit TRBD1. CDR3 length: 16 residues. The germline CDR1 and CDR2 sequences are MNHEY and SVGEGT. V lost 6 bases and J lost 6; bases outside the gene matches: 15. The CDR3 coding sequence is TGTGCCAGCAGCCCTTGGGACAGGTATTTAAAGGATGGCTACACCTTC. This translates into CASSPWDRYLKDGYTF.

The V gene is TRBV27, the J gene TRBJ2-3; a possible D gene is TRBD2 (5 bases). The CDR3 covers 14 residues. The ends were cut back, 5 bases at V and 2 bases at J, with 11 bases in the middle. CDR1 MNHEY and CDR2 SMNVEV come from the germline V gene (reference sequence). The CDR3 bases are TGTGCCAGCAGTCCCGGGGTGTACACAGATACGCAGTATTTT. This gives the protein CASSPGVYTDTQYF.

The chain uses TRBV19 and TRBJ2-7, with D possibly TRBD2 on 5 matching bases. The CDR3 has 16 residues. CDR1 is LNHDA and CDR2 is SQIVND in the germline V gene (reference sequence). Trimming stripped 5 bases from V and 0 bases from J, with 17 bases between. The CDR3 region has the DNA TGTGCCAGTAGTGCGTCTTACCCCGAGGGCTCCTACGAGCAGTACTTC. This sequence encodes CASSASYPEGSYEQYF.

The chain has TRBV24-1 and TRBJ2-5; D might be TRBD2 (7 bases). V dropped 4 bases and J dropped 5 bases, with 19 bases sitting between them. Germline CDR1 and CDR2: KGHDR and SFDVKD. The CDR3 totals 16 residues. The CDR3 loop reads CATSDRTGGGYETQYF. Here the CDR3 DNA reads TGTGCCACCAGTGACCGAACGGGGGGCGGATATGAGACCCAGTACTTC.

This chain uses TRBV6-1 with TRBJ2-3; a possible D gene is TRBD1 (6 bases). Trimming took off 2 bases at V and 8 bases at J, with 11 bases between the two ends. The germline V gene has CDR1 MNHNS and CDR2 SASEGT. The CDR3 is made up of 13 amino acids. The CDR3 bases are TGTGCCAGCAGTGAACAGGGGAAGGGTACGCAGTATTTT. As protein: CASSEQGKGTQYF.

This clone was detected once. V usage is TRBV27 and J usage is TRBJ2-5; D call uncertain. Germline CDR1 reads MNHEY; CDR2 reads SMNVEV (reference sequence). V lost 5 bases and J lost 12, with 13 bases in between. The CDR3 is made up of 11 amino acids. This CDR3 is CASSPPWKEYF. The DNA for the CDR3 is TGTGCCAGCAGTCCCCCTTGGAAGGAGTACTTC.

The rearrangement links TRBV4-1 to TRBJ1-1; 7 bases match TRBD1. From germline, CDR1 is MGHRA and CDR2 YSYEKL. V shed 0 bases and J 1 base; nucleotides not matched to a gene: 5. This CDR3 spans 16 amino acids. The CDR3 DNA follows: TGCGCCAGCAGCCAAGAAGGGGGACAGAGGAACACTGAAGCTTTCTTT. It yields the protein CASSQEGGQRNTEAFF.

About this clone itself: The junction departs from germline at one end; a sequencing error may be responsible. The chain uses TRBV5-6 and TRBJ2-7; D perhaps matches TRBD1 (6 bases). Germline assignment: CDR1 SGHDT and CDR2 YYEEEE. The CDR3 is 8 amino acids. The CDR3 coding sequence is TGCCACAGGGATGGGCAGTACTTC. Protein product: CHRDGQYF.

The chain links TRBV2 to TRBJ1-1; weak D call: TRBD1 (5 bases). This CDR3 has 14 residues. V was clipped by 5 bases and J by 7 bases, with 17 bases between them. The germline CDR1 and CDR2 sequences are SNHLY and FYNNEI. As DNA, the CDR3 is TGTGCCAGCAGTCCCCTTAGGGGAATGGGTGAAGCTTTCTTT. It translates to CASSPLRGMGEAFF.

The rearrangement uses TRBV7-2 and TRBJ2-1; TRBD2 aligns across 11 bases. The CDR3 loop spans 16 amino acids. J lost 6 bases, V lost 2 bases, and 6 bases had no gene match. Germline V CDR1 and CDR2: SGHTA, FQGNSA. CDR3 in amino acids: CASSLMLAGGANEQFF. In DNA, the CDR3 is TGTGCCAGCAGCTTAATGTTAGCGGGGGGGGCCAATGAGCAGTTCTTC. Together with reference TRBV7-2 and TRBJ2-1, the CDR3 gives the full variable domain: GAGVSQSPSNKVTEKGKDVELRCDPISGHTALYWYRQSLGQGLEFLIYFQGNSAPDKSGLPSDRFSAERTGGSVSTLTIQRTQQEDSAVYLCASSLMLAGGANEQFFGPGTRLTVL.

V is TRBV19 and J is TRBJ1-2, with 8 bases aligning to TRBD1. The CDR3 runs 15 residues. Looked up from germline, CDR1 is LNHDA and CDR2 is SQIVND (reference sequence). The V gene end was trimmed by 5 bases and the J gene end by 7 bases; junction bases not matched to a gene: 12. The CDR3 loop reads CASSSDGQGSGGYTF. The CDR3 DNA sequence: TGTGCCAGTAGTTCCGATGGACAGGGTAGCGGTGGCTACACCTTC.

The chain uses TRBV7-8 and TRBJ1-1; 10 nucleotides line up with TRBD1. The CDR3 covers 13 residues. With 7 bases clipped from V and 6 bases from J, the junction kept 5 bases outside the gene matches. Germline-derived CDR1 and CDR2 are SGHVS and FQNEAQ. In nucleotides, the CDR3 is TGTGCCAGCACCCGGGACAGGGGTGCTGAAGCTTTCTTT. Translating it yields CASTRDRGAEAFF.

This clone was seen just once. V usage is TRBV4-2 and J usage is TRBJ1-2, with D maybe TRBD1 (6 bases). Germline CDR1 is LGHNA and CDR2 is YNFKEQ. The V end lost 0 bases, the J end lost 7 bases, and 18 bases lay between the germline ends. The CDR3 consists of 16 residues. The CDR3 reads CASSQDVAGEPFGYTF. In DNA, the CDR3 is TGTGCCAGCAGCCAAGATGTGGCAGGGGAGCCTTTTGGCTACACCTTC.

The V and J genes are TRBV19 and TRBJ2-7; 10 positions agree with TRBD1. V shed 8 bases, J shed 3 bases, and the junction held 7 bases outside the gene matches. The CDR3 spans 14 residues. The V gene's germline CDR1 is LNHDA and CDR2 SQIVND (reference sequence). In DNA form, the CDR3 reads TGTGCCAGTGGGACAGGGGCAGGGGGCTACGAGCAGTACTTC. Its translation: CASGTGAGGYEQYF.

The chain recombines TRBV11-3 with TRBJ2-5, with D uncertain. The CDR3 is 11 residues long. Trimming took 6 bases from V and 5 from J, leaving 7 bases between them. Germline assignment: CDR1 SGHNT and CDR2 YENEEA. CDR3 nucleotides: TGTGCCAGCAGTCGTGGGGAGACCCAGTACTTC. Encoded protein: CASSRGETQYF.